A single sample gave rise to the 3 T cell receptor beta chains below, sequenced in a study of regulatory T cells in long-lasting Graves disease. This sample's time point: persistent/refractory GD, antithyroid drugs over 5 years with positive TRAb. The TCR library was made from RNA that had been extracted from PBMCs in TRIzol. Construction of the TCR beta libraries employed iRepertoire HTBI primers in conjunction with Arm-PCR of CDR3 regions. TCRdb re-analysed the multiplex PCR reads in MiXCR, keeping a single row per CDR3 protein. The sample comprises roughly 400,000 distinct CDR3 sequences, around a fifth of which are singletons, and more than 13% rests with the top ten. Sequencing was performed on peripheral blood mononuclear cells (PBMCs), taken when the disease was refractory, from a patient treated with antithyroid drugs. These receptor sequences come from a female donor with Graves disease.

Comments on this clonotype: The junction departs from the called germline gene at one end, perhaps through a read error. The chain couples TRBV7-2 to TRBJ1-2, with 8 nucleotides matching TRBD1. CDR1 and CDR2 (germline): SGHTA, FQGNSA. The CDR3 is 13 amino acids. This CDR3 reads CATSLGTGLGYAF. CDR3 DNA sequence: TGTGCCACCTCACTCGGGACAGGACTTGGCTACGCCTTC.

In its sample, this clonotype was seen a few times. The rearrangement joins TRBV5-4 to TRBJ1-2, with D tentatively TRBD1 (5 bases). The germline gives CDR1 SGHNT, CDR2 YYREEE (reference sequence). CDR3 length: 14 amino acids. The V and J ends lost 3 bases and 2 bases respectively, with 11 bases between them. The CDR3 region is CASSSDGGNYGYTF. In DNA form, the CDR3 reads TGTGCCAGCAGCTCGGACGGGGGAAACTATGGCTACACCTTC.

This clonotype was picked up many times. V and J are TRBV12-3 or TRBV12-4 and TRBJ1-2; 10 nucleotides line up with TRBD1. CDR3 length: 17 residues. The V segment lost 3 bases and the J segment 2 bases; nucleotides outside the gene matches: 9. The DNA for the CDR3 is TGTGCCAGCAGTTTGAAGGGACAGGGGTCGTTCAACTATGGCTACACCTTC. It translates to CASSLKGQGSFNYGYTF.